This TCR beta chain was sequenced for a study of control samples from healthy donors and cancer patients. Repertoires were generated with immunoSEQ multiplex PCR, while TCRdb's copy carries only in-frame clones and drops some. The data show 150,000 to 200,000 clones, 90% seen once. The CDR3 has 13 residues. V lost 5 bases, J lost 6 bases, and 14 bases lay in between. Germline CDR1 and CDR2: SGHTA and FQGTGA. The clonotype comes from a woman aged 50 to 60 in good health. The specimen sequenced was blood. The chain links TRBV7-3 to TRBJ2-7; D might be TRBD1 (5 bases). CDR3 sequence (DNA): TGTGCCAGCAGCCCAGGGAAGTTAGGCGAGCAGTACTTC. It encodes CASSPGKLGEQYF.